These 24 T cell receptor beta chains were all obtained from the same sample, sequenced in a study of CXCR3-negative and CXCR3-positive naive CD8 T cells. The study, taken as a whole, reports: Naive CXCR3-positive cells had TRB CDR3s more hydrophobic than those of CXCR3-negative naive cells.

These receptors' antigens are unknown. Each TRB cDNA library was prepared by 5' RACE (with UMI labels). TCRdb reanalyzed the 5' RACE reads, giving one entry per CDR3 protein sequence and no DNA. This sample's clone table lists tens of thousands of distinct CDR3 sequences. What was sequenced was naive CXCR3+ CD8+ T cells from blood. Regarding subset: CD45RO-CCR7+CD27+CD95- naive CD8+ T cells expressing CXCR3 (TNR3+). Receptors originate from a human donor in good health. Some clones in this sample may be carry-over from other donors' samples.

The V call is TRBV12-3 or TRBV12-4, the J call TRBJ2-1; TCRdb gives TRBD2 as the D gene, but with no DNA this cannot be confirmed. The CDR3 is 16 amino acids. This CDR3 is CASRDAGGIDNNEQFF.

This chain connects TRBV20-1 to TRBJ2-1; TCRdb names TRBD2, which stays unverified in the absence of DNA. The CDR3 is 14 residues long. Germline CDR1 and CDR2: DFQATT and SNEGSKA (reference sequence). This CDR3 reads CSASSVGGYNEQFF.

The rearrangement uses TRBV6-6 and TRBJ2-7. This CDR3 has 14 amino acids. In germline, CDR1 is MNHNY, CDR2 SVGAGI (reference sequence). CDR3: CASSTTDLSYEQYF.

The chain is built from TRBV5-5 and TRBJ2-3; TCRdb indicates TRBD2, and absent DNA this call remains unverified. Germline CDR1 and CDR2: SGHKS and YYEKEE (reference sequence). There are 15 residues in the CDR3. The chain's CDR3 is CASSSTSGDTDTQYF.

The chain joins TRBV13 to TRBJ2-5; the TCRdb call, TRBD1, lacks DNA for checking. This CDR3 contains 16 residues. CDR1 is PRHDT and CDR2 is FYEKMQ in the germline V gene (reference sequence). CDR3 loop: CASSSNGQGFVETQYF. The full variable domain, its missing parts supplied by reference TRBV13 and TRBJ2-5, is AAGVIQSPRHLIKEKRETATLKCYPIPRHDTVYWYQQGPGQDPQFLISFYEKMQSDKGSIPDRFSAQQFSDYHSELNMSSLELGDSALYFCASSSNGQGFVETQYFGPGTRLLVL.

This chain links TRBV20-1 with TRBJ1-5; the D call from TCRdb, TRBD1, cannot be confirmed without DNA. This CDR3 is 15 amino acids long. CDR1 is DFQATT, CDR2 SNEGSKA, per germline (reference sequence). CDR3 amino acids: CSARDHGQPNQPQHF.

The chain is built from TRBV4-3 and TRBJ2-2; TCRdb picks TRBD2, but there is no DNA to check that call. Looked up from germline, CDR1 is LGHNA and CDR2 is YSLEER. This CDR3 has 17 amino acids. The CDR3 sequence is CASSPGLAGQGVGELFF.

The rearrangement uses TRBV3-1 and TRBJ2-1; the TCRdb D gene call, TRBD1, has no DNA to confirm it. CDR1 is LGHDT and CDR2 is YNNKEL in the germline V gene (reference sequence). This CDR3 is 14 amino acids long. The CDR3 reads CATGAGGTYNEQFF.

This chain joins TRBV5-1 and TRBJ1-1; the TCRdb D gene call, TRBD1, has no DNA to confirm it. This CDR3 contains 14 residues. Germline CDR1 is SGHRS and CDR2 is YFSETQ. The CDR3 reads CASSITPGDTEAFF. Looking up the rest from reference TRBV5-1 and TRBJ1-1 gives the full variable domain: KAGVTQTPRYLIKTRGQQVTLSCSPISGHRSVSWYQQTPGQGLQFLFEYFSETQRNKGNFPGRFSGRQFSNSRSEMNVSTLELGDSALYLCASSITPGDTEAFFGQGTRLTVV.

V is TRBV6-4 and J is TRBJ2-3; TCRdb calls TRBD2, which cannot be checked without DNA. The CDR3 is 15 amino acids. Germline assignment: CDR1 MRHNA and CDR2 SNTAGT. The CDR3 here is CASSEASGSADTQYF.

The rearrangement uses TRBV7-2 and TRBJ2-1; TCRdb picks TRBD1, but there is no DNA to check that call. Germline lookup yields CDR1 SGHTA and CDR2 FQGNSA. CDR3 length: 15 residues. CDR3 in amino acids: CASTQRSSGTGEQFF.

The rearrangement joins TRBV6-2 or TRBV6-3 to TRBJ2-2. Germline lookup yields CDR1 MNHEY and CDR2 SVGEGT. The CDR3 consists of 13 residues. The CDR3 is CASSYVRTGELFF.

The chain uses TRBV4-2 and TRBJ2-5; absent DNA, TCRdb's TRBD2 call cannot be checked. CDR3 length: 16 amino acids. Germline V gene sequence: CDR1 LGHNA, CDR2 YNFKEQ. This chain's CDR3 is CASSQEDLAGKETQYF.

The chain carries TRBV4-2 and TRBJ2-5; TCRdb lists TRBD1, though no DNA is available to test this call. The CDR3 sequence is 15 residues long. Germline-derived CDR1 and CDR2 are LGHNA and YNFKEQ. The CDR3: CASSHNRGGEETQYF.

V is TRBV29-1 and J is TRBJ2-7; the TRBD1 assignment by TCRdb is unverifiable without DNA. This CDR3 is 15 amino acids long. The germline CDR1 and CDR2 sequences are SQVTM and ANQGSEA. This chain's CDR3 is CSVEGVIRDHYEQYF.

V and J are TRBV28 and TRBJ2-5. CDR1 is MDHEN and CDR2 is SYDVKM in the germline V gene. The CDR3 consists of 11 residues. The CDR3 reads CASSFVETQYF.

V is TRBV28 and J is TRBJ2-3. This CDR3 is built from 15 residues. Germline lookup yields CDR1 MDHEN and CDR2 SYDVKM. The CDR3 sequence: CASSFGHRPQDTQYF.

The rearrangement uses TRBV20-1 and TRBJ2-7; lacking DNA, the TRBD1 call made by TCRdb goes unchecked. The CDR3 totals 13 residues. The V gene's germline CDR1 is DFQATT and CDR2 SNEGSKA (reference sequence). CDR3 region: CSAPDISSYEQYF.

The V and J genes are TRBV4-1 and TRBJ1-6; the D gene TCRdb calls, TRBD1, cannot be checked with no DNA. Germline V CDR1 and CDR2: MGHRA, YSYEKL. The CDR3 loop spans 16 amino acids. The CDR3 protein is CASSPEDNSYNSPLHF.

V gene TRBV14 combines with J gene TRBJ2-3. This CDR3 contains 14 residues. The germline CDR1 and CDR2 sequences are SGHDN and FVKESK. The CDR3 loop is CASSLELFTDTQYF.

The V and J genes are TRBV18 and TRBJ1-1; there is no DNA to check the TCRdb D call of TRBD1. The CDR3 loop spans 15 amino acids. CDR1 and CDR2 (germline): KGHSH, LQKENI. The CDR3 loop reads CASSRVGGMNTEAFF.

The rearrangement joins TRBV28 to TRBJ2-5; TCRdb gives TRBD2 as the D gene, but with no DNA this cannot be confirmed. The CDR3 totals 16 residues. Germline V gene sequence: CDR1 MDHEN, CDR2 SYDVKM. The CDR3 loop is CASRSSSGRAWETQYF.

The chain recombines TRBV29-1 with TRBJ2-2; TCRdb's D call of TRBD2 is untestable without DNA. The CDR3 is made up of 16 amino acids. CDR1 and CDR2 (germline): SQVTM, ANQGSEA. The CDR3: CSVVGSVRGHTGELFF.

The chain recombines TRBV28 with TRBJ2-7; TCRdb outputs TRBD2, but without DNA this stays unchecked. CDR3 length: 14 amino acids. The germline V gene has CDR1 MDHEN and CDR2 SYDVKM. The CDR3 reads CASNSAGGSNEQYF.